The 3 T cell receptor beta chains below come from one sample, sequenced in a study of T-cell memory formation after mild COVID-19 listed by TCRdb under 2021. Libraries were constructed by 5' RACE. The sample was run on an Illumina NovaSeq 6000. TCRdb reran the public reads through fastp at Q25 and MiXCR, keeping productive beta chains. Rows with a matching CDR3 protein are joined into one entry that keeps the most common DNA and genes. This sample lists around 200,000 distinct CDR3 sequences; 16% were detected once. Of the sample, just over 2% is held by the ten largest clones. The specimen was PBMCs or a T cell subset sorted from them (not recorded which). The receptors here all came from an adult woman who had mild COVID-19 (a few samples of this study predate the infection). The sample titles of this study are shuffled in the database, so cell type and time point are left out; the donor was told from shared clones.

This clonotype was seen a handful of times. The chain carries TRBV11-2 and TRBJ1-2; D is unresolved. This CDR3 comprises 15 residues. Looked up from germline, CDR1 is SGHAT and CDR2 is FQNNGV. Trimming stripped 1 base from V and 4 bases from J, with 13 bases between. The CDR3 bases are TGTGCCAGCAGCTTAGTGGTCAGAGTTTCCTATGGCTACACCTTC. Translating gives CASSLVVRVSYGYTF.

This clonotype was seen only a few times. The genes are TRBV30 and TRBJ1-5; TRBD1 matches 12 bases. This CDR3 has 15 amino acids. CDR1 is GTSNPN and CDR2 is SVGIG in the germline V gene (reference sequence). Trimming took 5 bases from V and 7 from J; bases not matched to a gene: 9. CDR3 loop: CAWDTGTGGRQPQHF. The CDR3 DNA reads TGTGCCTGGGACACCGGGACAGGGGGCCGACAGCCCCAGCATTTT. The full variable domain, in which reference TRBV30 and TRBJ1-5 provide the parts outside the CDR3, is SQTIHQWPATLVQPVGSPLSLECTVEGTSNPNLYWYRQAAGRGLQLLFYSVGIGQISSEVPQNLSASRPQDRQFILSSKKLLLSDSGFYLCAWDTGTGGRQPQHFGDGTRLSIL.

The chain joins TRBV3-1 to TRBJ1-1; the match to TRBD1 covers 10 bases. Germline V gene sequence: CDR1 LGHDT, CDR2 YNNKEL (reference sequence). CDR3 length equals 16 residues. Losses at the gene ends were 2 bases for V and 4 bases for J; bases not matched to a gene: 7. The CDR3, as DNA: TGTGCCAGCAGCCAAACCGGGACAGGGGTGGGCACTGAAGCTTTCTTT. Its protein is CASSQTGTGVGTEAFF.